Each of the 24 T cell receptor beta chains below was sequenced from the same sample in a study of beta chain features in type 1 diabetes. The authors reverse transcribed all of the isolated RNA, so sequencing captured expressed TCRB transcripts. Using immunoSEQ multiplex PCR, the repertoire was profiled, and TCRdb retains in-frame clones only, with some absent. The sample lists roughly 160,000 clones; approximately 7.9% were seen once. Which antigens these TCRs recognize remains unknown. Study-wide points: Type 1 diabetes patients had moderately but significantly shorter TCRB CDR3s in all four CD4+ subsets.

The sample consisted of central memory CD4+ T cells from blood. Receptors originate from a man younger than 35 with type 1 diabetes.

This clone was observed at least ten times. This chain links TRBV30 with TRBJ2-1; D possibly corresponds to TRBD1 (5 bases). The CDR3 sequence is 15 residues long. Trimming stripped 0 bases from V and 7 bases from J, with 16 bases between. Germline CDR1 GTSNPN, CDR2 SVGIG (reference sequence). CDR3 nucleotides: TGTGCCTGGAGTGTACCTTGGGGCCTAGGGAATGAGCAGTTCTTC. Its translation is CAWSVPWGLGNEQFF.

This clone was seen more than once but under ten times. V usage is TRBV29-1 and J usage is TRBJ1-5, with D unresolved. V lost 8 bases to trimming and J lost 5 bases, with 16 bases between them. The CDR3 runs to 13 residues. Per the germline V gene, CDR1 is SQVTM and CDR2 is ANQGSEA. CDR3 in amino acids: CSPTGGYYQPQHF. DNA of the CDR3: TGCAGCCCTACTGGAGGGTACTATCAGCCCCAGCATTTT.

The CDR3 sequence is CAWSDSSGVRHF. DNA for the CDR3: TGTGCCTGGAGTGATAGTTCAGGGGTGCGGCATTTT. The V gene is TRBV30, the J gene TRBJ1-5, with D possibly matching TRBD1 (6 bases). V lost 1 base to trimming and J lost 15 bases, with 16 bases between them. The CDR3 sequence is 12 residues long. Germline lookup yields CDR1 GTSNPN and CDR2 SVGIG (reference sequence). Full variable domain (rest looked up from reference TRBV30 and TRBJ1-5): SQTIHQWPATLVQPVGSPLSLECTVEGTSNPNLYWYRQAAGRGLQLLFYSVGIGQISSEVPQNLSASRPQDRQFILSSKKLLLSDSGFYLCAWSDSSGVRHFGDGTRLSIL.

The V gene is TRBV30, the J gene TRBJ1-1; D is undetermined. Trimming pared 3 bases from V and 1 base from J, leaving 9 bases between. This CDR3 is 13 amino acids long. The germline V gene has CDR1 GTSNPN and CDR2 SVGIG (reference sequence). CDR3 sequence: CAWRFGTNTEAFF. In DNA form, the CDR3 reads TGTGCCTGGAGATTCGGTACGAACACTGAAGCTTTCTTT.

This clone was counted between two and nine times. CDR3 protein: CASSLQLGGYQPQHF. Here the CDR3 DNA reads TGTGCCAGCAGCTTACAATTAGGGGGTTATCAGCCCCAGCATTTT. The chain is built from TRBV7-8 and TRBJ1-5; D might be TRBD1 (6 bases). The V end was cut by 2 bases, the J end by 5 bases, with 13 bases between. CDR1 is SGHVS, CDR2 FQNEAQ, per germline. This CDR3 region has 15 residues.

This clone was recorded a few times. This chain joins TRBV5-1 and TRBJ2-7; D possibly corresponds to TRBD1 (5 bases). Trimming took 0 bases from V and 6 from J, leaving 10 bases between them. The germline V gene encodes CDR1 SGHRS and CDR2 YFSETQ. The CDR3 sequence is 13 residues long. CDR3 region: CASSLGARGEQYF. DNA for the CDR3: TGCGCCAGCAGCTTGGGTGCTAGGGGCGAGCAGTACTTC.

This chain joins TRBV7-8 and TRBJ2-3, with TRBD2 matching 10 bases. The trim removed 7 bases at V and 4 bases at J, leaving 8 bases unmatched. The CDR3 has 15 residues. Germline CDR1 reads SGHVS; CDR2 reads FQNEAQ. CDR3 in amino acids: CASIIGLAGADTQYF. The CDR3 region has the DNA TGTGCCAGCATCATCGGGCTAGCGGGGGCAGATACGCAGTATTTT.

The V call is TRBV5-8, the J call TRBJ1-2; D uncertain. The length of the CDR3 is 14 residues. The germline CDR1 and CDR2 sequences are SGHTS and YDEGEE. Trimming stripped 0 bases from V and 3 bases from J, with 9 bases between. CDR3 sequence: CASSLGLTDYGYTF. In DNA, the CDR3 is TGTGCCAGCAGCTTGGGACTGACGGACTATGGCTACACCTTC.

This clone was seen more than once but under ten times. The rearrangement links TRBV5-1 to TRBJ1-1, with TRBD1 identical over 7 bases. With 8 bases clipped from V and 1 base from J, the junction kept 5 bases outside the gene matches. The CDR3 totals 13 residues. Germline V lookup: CDR1 SGHRS, CDR2 YFSETQ. The CDR3 nucleotides read TGCGCCAGTAGACAGGGCCCGAACACTGAAGCTTTCTTT. Its protein is CASRQGPNTEAFF.

Here the CDR3 DNA reads TGTGCCAGCAGTTACGCCGGGACTAGCGGGGAAGAGACCCAGTACTTC. This gives the protein CASSYAGTSGEETQYF. This chain joins TRBV6-6 and TRBJ2-5; TRBD2 matches 13 bases. CDR3 length: 16 amino acids. Germline V CDR1 and CDR2: MNHNY, SVGAGI (reference sequence). The V segment lost 2 bases and the J segment 3 bases; nucleotides outside the gene matches: 3.

This clone was detected only a few times. V and J are TRBV15 and TRBJ1-2; no reliable D call. The CDR3 is made up of 11 amino acids. Germline values: CDR1 LNHNV, CDR2 YYDKDF (reference sequence). Trimming shortened V by 4 bases and J by 8 bases, and 8 bases separated the two germline ends. CDR3 protein: CATSKEGGYTF. CDR3 bases: TGTGCCACCAGCAAAGAGGGCGGCTACACCTTC.

The V gene is TRBV29-1, the J gene TRBJ1-2; D is unresolved. Germline V gives CDR1 SQVTM, CDR2 ANQGSEA. This CDR3 contains 13 residues. V dropped 5 bases and J dropped 0 bases, with 10 bases sitting between them. The CDR3 nucleotides read TGCAGCGTTTCCCGAGGGTCTAACTATGGCTACACCTTC. Amino acids: CSVSRGSNYGYTF.

J is TRBJ2-7 and V is TRBV27; TRBD2 aligns across 8 bases. CDR3 length equals 14 residues. From germline, CDR1 is MNHEY and CDR2 SMNVEV (reference sequence). J was trimmed by 3 bases and V by 5 bases; bases with no gene match: 6. The CDR3 sequence: CASSRGGGLYEQYF. CDR3 DNA sequence: TGTGCCAGCAGTAGAGGCGGGGGGCTCTACGAGCAGTACTTC.

The chain employs TRBV4-3 and TRBJ2-7, with 7 bases that match TRBD1. Trimming removed 0 bases from V and 0 bases from J; junction bases left unmatched: 5. Germline CDR1 and CDR2: LGHNA and YSLEER. This CDR3 has 16 amino acids. The CDR3 is CASSQEGGGISYEQYF. CDR3 DNA sequence: TGCGCCAGCAGCCAAGAAGGGGGCGGAATCTCCTACGAGCAGTACTTC.

This clone was counted only a few times. The rearrangement joins TRBV11-2 to TRBJ2-7; no clear D gene. Deletions cut 5 bases from V and 7 bases from J, with 9 bases between. This CDR3 contains 11 residues. Germline CDR1 SGHAT, CDR2 FQNNGV. The CDR3 here is CASSVFREQYF. In DNA, the CDR3 is TGTGCCAGCAGCGTTTTTCGGGAGCAGTACTTC.

This chain links TRBV5-1 with TRBJ1-5; D might be TRBD1 (5 bases). CDR1 SGHRS and CDR2 YFSETQ come from the germline V gene. The CDR3 is made up of 14 amino acids. Trimming removed 0 bases from V and 4 bases from J, with 8 bases in between. In nucleotides, the CDR3 is TGCGCCAGCAGCTTGGGACAGCCTAATCAGCCCCAGCATTTT. This encodes CASSLGQPNQPQHF.

The rearrangement links TRBV6-6 to TRBJ2-1; 11 bases map to TRBD2. Trimming removed 5 bases from V and 10 bases from J; junction bases left unmatched: 10. The CDR3 is made up of 15 amino acids. Germline V gives CDR1 MNHNY, CDR2 SVGAGI (reference sequence). The CDR3 spells CASSNLAGGGEEQFF. The CDR3 DNA sequence: TGTGCCAGCAGTAACTTAGCGGGAGGGGGGGAAGAGCAGTTCTTC.

The J gene is TRBJ2-3, the V gene TRBV4-3, with D perhaps matching TRBD1 (5 bases). The V gene's germline CDR1 is LGHNA and CDR2 YSLEER. The CDR3 loop spans 14 amino acids. Trimming took 1 base from V and 8 from J, leaving 13 bases between them. The CDR3 is CASSQGGSGGTQYF. The CDR3 bases are TGCGCCAGCAGCCAAGGGGGCTCGGGCGGTACGCAGTATTTT.

V and J are TRBV27 and TRBJ2-7; a weak D match, TRBD2 (6 bases). Germline V CDR1 and CDR2: MNHEY, SMNVEV (reference sequence). Trimming removed 8 bases at V and 2 bases at J, with 13 bases between. This CDR3 spans 13 amino acids. Written as DNA, the CDR3 is TGTGCCAGCGGGGAGGCTAGTACCTACGAGCAGTACTTC. This encodes CASGEASTYEQYF.

This clone was seen only a few times. The rearrangement links TRBV28 to TRBJ1-5; D uncertain. The CDR3 is 18 amino acids. Germline V gene lookup returns CDR1 MDHEN and CDR2 SYDVKM. V was clipped by 1 base and J by 0 bases, with 16 bases between them. CDR3 bases: TGTGCCAGCAGTTTATTACAACAGCAGCTGATTAGCAATCAGCCCCAGCATTTT. Its protein is CASSLLQQQLISNQPQHF.

This clone has at least ten counts. V gene TRBV4-3 combines with J gene TRBJ1-6, with 8 bases that match TRBD1. The germline gives CDR1 LGHNA, CDR2 YSLEER. The CDR3 covers 16 residues. V dropped 4 bases and J dropped 7; count of bases not matched to a gene: 9. DNA of the CDR3: TGCGCCAGCAGCCTGGAAGAAACAGGGGGGAATTCACCCCTCCACTTT. Translation: CASSLEETGGNSPLHF.

This clone was seen a handful of times. The chain is built from TRBV15 and TRBJ2-7; 9 nucleotides agree with TRBD1. The CDR3 runs to 16 residues. Trimming removed 0 bases from V and 6 bases from J; junction bases left unmatched: 9. CDR1 LNHNV and CDR2 YYDKDF come from the germline V gene (reference sequence). The chain's CDR3 is CATSRDVTGGLGEQYF. CDR3 coding DNA: TGTGCCACCAGCAGAGATGTGACAGGGGGATTGGGCGAGCAGTACTTC.

The chain couples TRBV5-6 to TRBJ2-5; 11 positions agree with TRBD2. The CDR3 totals 16 residues. V was pared by 3 bases and J by 2 bases, with 6 bases of the junction left unmatched. Germline V gene lookup returns CDR1 SGHDT and CDR2 YYEEEE. DNA for the CDR3: TGTGCCAGCAGCTCCCGACTAGCGGGGCCTCAAGAGACCCAGTACTTC. Its protein is CASSSRLAGPQETQYF.

This sequence joins TRBV5-1 and TRBJ2-2; 7 nucleotides line up with TRBD2. This CDR3 region has 17 residues. Germline-derived CDR1 and CDR2 are SGHRS and YFSETQ. Trimming cost V 0 bases and J 2 bases; bases outside gene matches: 7. The DNA for the CDR3 is TGCGCCAGCAGCTTGGGTCGCAGCGGGAAAAACACCGGGGAGCTGTTTTTT. Translated, it gives CASSLGRSGKNTGELFF.